This T cell receptor beta chain was sequenced for a study of cytomegalovirus exposure and HLA in healthy donors. On the study more broadly: The approximately 120 validation repertoires used the same platform as the roughly 700 first-cohort repertoires (as reported by a later analysis).

The data were produced by immunoSEQ multiplex PCR, yet TCRdb's version contains in-frame clones alone and is incomplete. The sample consists of about 150,000 clones, approximately 90% of them appearing once. Germline V lookup: CDR1 SGHNT, CDR2 YYREEE (reference sequence). V lost 3 bases, J lost 8 bases, and 12 bases lay in between. The CDR3 totals 13 residues. Note on this clone: The antigen remains undetermined.

Broader study findings: Most TCR sequences were rare, but some public TCRs occurred in many donors. Overall, around 160 TCR beta chains were annotated as cytomegalovirus-associated.

Among the 120 or so subjects of the validation cohort, separate from the roughly 600-subject first cohort, were the donors. Material for sequencing was PBMCs. This sequence was found in a man between 18 and 29 years old in good health and CMV-seropositive. The rearrangement joins TRBV5-4 to TRBJ2-1; D is uncertain. DNA for the CDR3: TGTGCCAGCAGCTGGTTCTATGGAGATGAGCAGTTCTTC. Residues: CASSWFYGDEQFF.